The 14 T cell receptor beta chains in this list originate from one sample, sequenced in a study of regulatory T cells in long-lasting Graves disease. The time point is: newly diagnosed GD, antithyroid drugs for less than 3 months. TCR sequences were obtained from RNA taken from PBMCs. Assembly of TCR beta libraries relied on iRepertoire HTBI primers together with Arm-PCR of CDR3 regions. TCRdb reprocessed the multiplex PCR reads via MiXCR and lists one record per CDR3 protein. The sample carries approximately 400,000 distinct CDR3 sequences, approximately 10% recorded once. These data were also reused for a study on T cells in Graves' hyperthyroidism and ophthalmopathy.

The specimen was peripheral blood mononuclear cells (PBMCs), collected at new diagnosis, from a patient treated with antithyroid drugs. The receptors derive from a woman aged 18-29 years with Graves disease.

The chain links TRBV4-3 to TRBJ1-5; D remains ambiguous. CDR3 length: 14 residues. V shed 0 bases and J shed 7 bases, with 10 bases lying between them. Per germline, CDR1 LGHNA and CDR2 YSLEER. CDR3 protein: CASSQDPGYQPQHF. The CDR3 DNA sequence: TGCGCCAGCAGCCAAGATCCGGGATACCAGCCCCAGCATTTT.

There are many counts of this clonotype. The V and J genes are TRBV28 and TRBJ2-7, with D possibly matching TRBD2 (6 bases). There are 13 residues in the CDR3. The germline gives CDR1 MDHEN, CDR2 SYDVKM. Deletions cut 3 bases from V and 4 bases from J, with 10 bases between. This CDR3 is CASSFGGSYEQYV. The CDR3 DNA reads TGTGCCAGCAGTTTCGGGGGATCATACGAGCAGTACGTC.

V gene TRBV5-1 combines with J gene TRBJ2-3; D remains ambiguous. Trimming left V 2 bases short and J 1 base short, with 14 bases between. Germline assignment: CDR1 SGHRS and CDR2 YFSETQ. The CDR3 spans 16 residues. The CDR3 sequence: CASSFNPVRGTDTQYF. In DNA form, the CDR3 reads TGCGCCAGCAGCTTCAACCCGGTGAGAGGCACAGATACGCAGTATTTT.

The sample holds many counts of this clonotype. CDR3 nucleotides: TGTGCCAGCAGCCCCAAGTCAAGGGAGCTGTTTTTT. Its protein product is CASSPKSRELFF. J is TRBJ2-2 and V is TRBV12-3 or TRBV12-4; unclear D gene. This CDR3 comprises 12 residues. V lost 6 bases to trimming and J lost 9 bases, with 11 bases between them.

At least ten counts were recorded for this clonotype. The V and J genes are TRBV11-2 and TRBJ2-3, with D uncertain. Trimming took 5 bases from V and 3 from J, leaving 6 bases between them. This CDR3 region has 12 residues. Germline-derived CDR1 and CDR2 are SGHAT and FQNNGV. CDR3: CASSVPTDTQYF. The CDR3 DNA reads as TGTGCCAGCAGCGTACCTACAGATACGCAGTATTTT.

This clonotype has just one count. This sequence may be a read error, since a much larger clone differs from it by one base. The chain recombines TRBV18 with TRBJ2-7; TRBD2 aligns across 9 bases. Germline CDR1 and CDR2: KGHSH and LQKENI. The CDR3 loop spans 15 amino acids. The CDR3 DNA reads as TGTGCCAGCTCACCGGCGGGAGGGCCCAACTACGGGCAGTACTTC. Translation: CASSPAGGPNYGQYF.

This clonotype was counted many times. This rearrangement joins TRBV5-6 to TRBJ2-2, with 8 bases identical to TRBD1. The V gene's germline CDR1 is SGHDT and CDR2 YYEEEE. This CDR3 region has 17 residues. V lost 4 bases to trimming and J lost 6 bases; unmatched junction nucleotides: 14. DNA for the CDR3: TGTGCCAGCAGCCCCGGACAGGGTCTGAGGTCGGCCGGGGAGCTGTTTTTT. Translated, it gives CASSPGQGLRSAGELFF.

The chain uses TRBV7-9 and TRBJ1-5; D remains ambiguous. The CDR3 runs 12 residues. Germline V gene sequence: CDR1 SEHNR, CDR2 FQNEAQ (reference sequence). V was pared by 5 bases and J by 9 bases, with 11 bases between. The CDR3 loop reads CASSRLKGPQHF. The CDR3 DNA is TGTGCCAGCAGCCGTTTAAAGGGGCCCCAGCATTTT.

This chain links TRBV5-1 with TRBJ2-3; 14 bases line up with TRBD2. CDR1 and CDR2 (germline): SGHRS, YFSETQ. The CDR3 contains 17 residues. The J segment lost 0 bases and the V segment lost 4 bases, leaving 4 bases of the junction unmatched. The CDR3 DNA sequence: TGCGCCAGCAGCCGGGGACTAGCGGGGGCCAGCACAGATACGCAGTATTTT. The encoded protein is CASSRGLAGASTDTQYF.

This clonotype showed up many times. The CDR3 reads CATSDSRTANYGYTF. The CDR3 nucleotides read TGTGCCACCAGTGATTCCCGGACGGCTAACTATGGCTACACCTTC. The J gene is TRBJ1-2, the V gene TRBV24-1; no reliable D call. The CDR3 runs 15 residues. Germline assignment: CDR1 KGHDR and CDR2 SFDVKD. V dropped 2 bases and J dropped 0 bases, with 9 bases sitting between them.

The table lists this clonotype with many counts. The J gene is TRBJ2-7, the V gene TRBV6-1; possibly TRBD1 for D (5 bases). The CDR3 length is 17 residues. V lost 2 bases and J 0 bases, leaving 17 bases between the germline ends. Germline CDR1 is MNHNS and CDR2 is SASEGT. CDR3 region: CASSEKRMAGLSYEQYF. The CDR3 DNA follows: TGTGCCAGCAGTGAAAAAAGGATGGCAGGGCTCTCCTACGAGCAGTACTTC.

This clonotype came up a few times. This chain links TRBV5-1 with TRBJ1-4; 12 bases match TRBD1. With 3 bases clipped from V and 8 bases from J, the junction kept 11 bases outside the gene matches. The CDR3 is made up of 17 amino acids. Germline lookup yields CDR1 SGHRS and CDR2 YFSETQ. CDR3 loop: CASSSGTGGESTEKLFF. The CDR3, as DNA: TGCGCCAGCAGCTCCGGGACAGGGGGCGAATCAACCGAAAAACTGTTTTTT.

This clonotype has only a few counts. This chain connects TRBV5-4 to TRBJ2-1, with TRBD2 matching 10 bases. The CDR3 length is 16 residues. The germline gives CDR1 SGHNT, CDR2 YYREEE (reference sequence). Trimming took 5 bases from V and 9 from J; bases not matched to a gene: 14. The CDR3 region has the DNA TGTGCCAGCAGAATCGGGGAGCGGGGGGGCCATGTTGAGCAGTTCTTC. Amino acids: CASRIGERGGHVEQFF. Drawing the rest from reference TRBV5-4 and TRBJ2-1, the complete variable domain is ETGVTQSPTHLIKTRGQQVTLRCSSQSGHNTVSWYQQALGQGPQFIFQYYREEENGRGNFPPRFSGLQFPNYSSELNVNALELDDSALYLCASRIGERGGHVEQFFGPGTRLTVL.

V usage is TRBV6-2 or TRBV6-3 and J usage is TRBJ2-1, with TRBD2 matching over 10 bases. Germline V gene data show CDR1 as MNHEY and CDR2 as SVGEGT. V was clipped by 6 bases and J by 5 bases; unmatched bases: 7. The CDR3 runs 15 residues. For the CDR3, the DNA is TGTGCCAGCAGACCACTAGCGGGGAGCCACAATGAGCAGTTCTTC. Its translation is CASRPLAGSHNEQFF.